This TCR beta chain was profiled in a study of Graves' ophthalmopathy and Graves' hyperthyroidism. The CDR3 is 16 amino acids. The germline V and J ends were trimmed by 5 bases and 0 bases, with 11 bases remaining between them. Germline V gene data show CDR1 as SGHVS and CDR2 as FQNEAQ. The authors amplified TCR beta CDR3 regions, and they did so from RNA transcripts for repertoire sequencing. HTBI primers primed a first-round RT-PCR, and a second-round multiplex PCR followed. TCRdb reprocessed the multiplex PCR reads with MiXCR, giving one entry per CDR3 protein. Of approximately 1.2 million distinct CDR3 sequences listed, 35% to 40% were seen once; the top ten hold 11%. Excluded: other autoimmune disease, uncontrolled infection, pregnancy or lactation. This clonotype showed up many times.

This clonotype was obtained from an adult man with Graves' hyperthyroidism. The V call is TRBV7-8, the J call TRBJ1-6; no reliable D call. Sequencing used peripheral blood or thyroid tissue (not recorded which). In nucleotides, the CDR3 is TGTGCCAGCAGCCCTCCGTTAGACTCCTATAATTCACCCCTCCACTTT. This encodes CASSPPLDSYNSPLHF. Filled out from reference TRBV7-8 and TRBJ1-6, the complete variable domain reads GAGVSQSPRYKVAKRGQDVALRCDPISGHVSLFWYQQALGQGPEFLTYFQNEAQLDKSGLPSDRFFAERPEGSVSTLKIQRTQQEDSAVYLCASSPPLDSYNSPLHFGNGTRLTVT.